Following are 19 T cell receptor beta chains from one sample sequenced in a study of T cells generated in artificial thymic organoids. Separate semi-nested PCRs amplified TCRalpha and TCRbeta libraries using constant-region reverse primers in TRAC or TRBC. TCRdb ran MiXCR on the 5' RACE reads and lists one entry per CDR3 protein. The sample carries thousands of distinct CDR3 sequences, approximately 20% recorded once. The source material was naive CD8+ T cells from the thymus. Sample subset: CD3+TCRalphabeta+CD8SP T cells; for blood, CD45RO-CCR7+ naive CD8+ T cells. Source of these receptors: a human donor who gave cord blood stem cells for thymic organoid culture, a cardiac surgery patient who gave postnatal thymus, or a blood donor (not recorded which).

By sample fraction, this clonotype is medium-sized. The chain employs TRBV20-1 and TRBJ1-2; 8 bases map to TRBD1. This CDR3 is built from 15 residues. CDR1 DFQATT and CDR2 SNEGSKA come from the germline V gene (reference sequence). J gave up 4 bases and V 3 bases, and 10 bases lay outside the gene matches. For the CDR3, the DNA is TGCAGTGCTAGGGCCCGGACAGGGATCTCCTATGGCTACACCTTC. It codes for CSARARTGISYGYTF.

This clonotype is medium-sized. The chain has TRBV4-1 and TRBJ2-7; D gene uncertain. This CDR3 comprises 13 residues. Trimming took off 1 base at V and 4 bases at J, with 8 bases between the two ends. CDR1 and CDR2 (germline): MGHRA, YSYEKL. The CDR3 region is CASSQALIYEQYF. CDR3 nucleotide sequence: TGCGCCAGCAGCCAAGCCTTAATATACGAGCAGTACTTC.

The count of this clonotype is one. This sequence joins TRBV5-5 and TRBJ2-7; no reliable D call. The V and J ends lost 0 bases and 6 bases respectively, with 13 bases between them. The germline gives CDR1 SGHKS, CDR2 YYEKEE (reference sequence). The CDR3 consists of 14 residues. CDR3 in DNA: TGTGCCAGCAGCTTGGTAGCCTGGGCATCCGAGCAGTACGTC. As protein: CASSLVAWASEQYV.

Within the sample, this clonotype is medium-sized. The chain's CDR3 is CSVESGTGYGYTF. The DNA for the CDR3 is TGCAGCGTGGAATCCGGGACAGGATATGGCTACACCTTC. This rearrangement joins TRBV29-1 to TRBJ1-2, with 8 bases that match TRBD1. From germline, CDR1 is SQVTM and CDR2 ANQGSEA. The CDR3 is made up of 13 amino acids. J lost 5 bases, V lost 6 bases, and 8 bases had no gene match.

The rearrangement joins TRBV28 to TRBJ1-3; D perhaps matches TRBD1 (6 bases). The CDR3 length is 15 residues. Trimming removed 7 bases from V and 2 bases from J, with 15 bases in between. Per germline, CDR1 MDHEN and CDR2 SYDVKM. The CDR3 region has the DNA TGTGCCAGCAACATAAGGGGGGCCGCTGGAAACACCATATATTTT. Protein sequence: CASNIRGAAGNTIYF.

At least ten counts were recorded for this clonotype. The J gene is TRBJ2-7, the V gene TRBV4-1; D gene uncertain. V was clipped by 0 bases and J by 4 bases, with 10 bases between them. The CDR3 runs to 14 residues. Looked up from germline, CDR1 is MGHRA and CDR2 is YSYEKL. The CDR3 DNA reads TGCGCCAGCAGCCAAGACCTAGTTTTATACGAGCAGTACTTC. Translating gives CASSQDLVLYEQYF.

This clonotype came up a few times. In nucleotides, the CDR3 is TGTGCCAGCAGTGACAGGGGGTATATCGATGAGCAGTTCTTC. This translates into CASSDRGYIDEQFF. The V call is TRBV28, the J call TRBJ2-1; 9 bases fit TRBD1. In germline, CDR1 is MDHEN, CDR2 SYDVKM. The V gene end was trimmed by 5 bases and the J gene end by 8 bases; junction bases not matched to a gene: 7. This CDR3 comprises 14 residues.

The chain combines TRBV5-5 with TRBJ2-7; D is unclear. Trimming removed 7 bases from V and 2 bases from J, with 10 bases in between. Germline V gives CDR1 SGHKS, CDR2 YYEKEE (reference sequence). The CDR3 spans 12 residues. This CDR3 reads CASFLTPYEQYV. CDR3 sequence (DNA): TGTGCCAGCTTCCTCACTCCCTACGAGCAGTACGTC.

The chain uses TRBV3-1 and TRBJ2-2; maybe TRBD2 (6 bases). In germline, CDR1 is LGHDT, CDR2 YNNKEL (reference sequence). The V gene lost 2 bases and the J gene lost 2 bases, with 12 bases spanning the gap. The CDR3 spans 16 residues. CDR3 coding DNA: TGTGCCAGCAGCCAAAGAGGGAGGCCAAACACCGGGGAGCTGTTTTTT. Residues: CASSQRGRPNTGELFF. Supplemented by reference TRBV3-1 and TRBJ2-2, the full variable domain reads DTAVSQTPKYLVTQMGNDKSIKCEQNLGHDTMYWYKQDSKKFLKIMFSYNNKELIINETVPNRFSPKSPDKAHLNLHINSLELGDSAVYFCASSQRGRPNTGELFFGEGSRLTVL.

The chain recombines TRBV3-1 with TRBJ1-1, with D perhaps TRBD1 (5 bases). Germline V gives CDR1 LGHDT, CDR2 YNNKEL (reference sequence). The CDR3 covers 15 residues. The V gene lost 1 base and the J gene lost 0 bases, with 9 bases spanning the gap. The CDR3 region has the DNA TGTGCCAGCAGCCAAGTCGCAGGGTTGAACACTGAAGCTTTCTTT. This translates into CASSQVAGLNTEAFF.

This clonotype was observed at least ten times. This chain connects TRBV5-8 to TRBJ2-5, with 7 bases fitting TRBD1. The junction had 15 bases not matched to a gene; V was cut back by 0 bases and J by 1 base. The CDR3 runs to 19 residues. Per germline, CDR1 SGHTS and CDR2 YDEGEE. The CDR3 bases are TGTGCCAGCAGCTTGGACCGTCCCCTAATAACAGGGGTCCAAGAGACCCAGTACTTC. It is translated as CASSLDRPLITGVQETQYF.

By share of the sample, this clonotype is medium-sized. The chain joins TRBV20-1 to TRBJ2-6; D gene ambiguous. CDR3 size: 14 residues. V lost 3 bases and J lost 0, with 6 bases in between. From germline, CDR1 is DFQATT and CDR2 SNEGSKA (reference sequence). The CDR3, as DNA: TGCAGTGCTAGTTGGAACTCTGGGGCCAACGTCCTGACTTTC. Its translation: CSASWNSGANVLTF.

This clonotype was counted between two and nine times. A much larger clone differs from this one at a single base, so this may be a read error. The V call is TRBV7-9, the J call TRBJ1-5, with TRBD1 matching over 8 bases. Germline V gene data show CDR1 as SEHNR and CDR2 as FQNEAQ (reference sequence). The CDR3 covers 14 residues. CDR3 region: CTSSFGQGRQPQHF. CDR3 nucleotide sequence: TGTACCAGCAGTTTTGGACAGGGACGTCAGCCCCAGCATTTT.

This clonotype is labeled as medium-sized. V usage is TRBV12-3 or TRBV12-4 and J usage is TRBJ2-7; D may be TRBD1 (5 bases). The V gene lost 3 bases and the J gene lost 0 bases, with 15 bases spanning the gap. CDR3 length equals 16 residues. This CDR3 reads CASSFGVGRSSYEQYF. The CDR3 coding sequence is TGTGCCAGCAGTTTTGGGGTGGGGCGGAGCTCCTACGAGCAGTACTTC.

The table lists this clonotype with a few counts. The chain carries TRBV6-5 and TRBJ2-5; tentatively, D is TRBD2 (7 bases). CDR1 and CDR2 from the germline V gene are MNHEY and SVGAGI. The ends were cut back, 5 bases at V and 1 base at J, with 11 bases in the middle. There are 14 residues in the CDR3. The CDR3: CASSLGGPQETQYF. The CDR3 nucleotides read TGTGCCAGCAGTCTCGGGGGGCCCCAAGAGACCCAGTACTTC.

This clonotype is medium-sized by share. V and J are TRBV6-5 and TRBJ2-3; TRBD2 matches 12 bases. This CDR3 is built from 15 residues. Germline lookup yields CDR1 MNHEY and CDR2 SVGAGI. Trimming at V came to 6 bases and at J to 1 base, leaving 2 bases not matched to a gene. This CDR3 is CASSRLAGGTDTQYF. The CDR3 DNA follows: TGTGCCAGCAGCCGACTAGCGGGGGGCACAGATACGCAGTATTTT.

V is TRBV7-2 and J is TRBJ1-5; D unclear. This CDR3 is built from 16 residues. V gave up 2 bases and J gave up 2 bases, with 13 bases separating them. CDR1 and CDR2 (germline): SGHTA, FQGNSA. The CDR3 sequence is CASSLLAGSGNQPQHF. CDR3 coding DNA: TGTGCCAGCAGCTTACTCGCGGGTAGTGGCAATCAGCCCCAGCATTTT.

By frequency in the sample, this clonotype is medium-sized. The chain recombines TRBV10-3 with TRBJ2-7, with a tentative D call TRBD1 (5 bases). The CDR3 is 13 amino acids. Looked up from germline, CDR1 is ENHRY and CDR2 is SYGVKD. The V and J ends lost 8 bases and 3 bases respectively, with 14 bases between them. Written as DNA, the CDR3 is TGTGCCATCCGATCAGACAGCAGCTACGAGCAGTACTTC. As protein: CAIRSDSSYEQYF.

The chain recombines TRBV20-1 with TRBJ2-7, with D unresolved. V was clipped by 4 bases and J by 1 base, with 17 bases between them. In germline, CDR1 is DFQATT, CDR2 SNEGSKA (reference sequence). The CDR3 is 15 amino acids. CDR3 protein: CSAIVLGRLSYEQYF. Written as DNA, the CDR3 is TGCAGTGCTATAGTTCTCGGACGGCTTTCCTACGAGCAGTACTTC.